This T cell receptor beta chain was sequenced during a study of blood T cell repertoires in COVID-19. On the study more broadly: Samples of COVID-19 (acute and convalescent) were obtained from the United States, Italy and Spain. Sample material is recorded as cDNA or gDNA derived from T cells, B-cell-depleted T cells, or PBMCs.

Source study methods: Nucleated cell number was recorded as an estimate derived from reference gene primer amplification. Sequencing used immunoSEQ multiplex PCR; TCRdb keeps in-frame clones, though not all of them. V, J and clone size are taken as reported in that table, and D and trimming were inferred from the DNA itself. The profile shows roughly 260,000 clones, more than 65% of them singletons. Germline V CDR1 and CDR2: MNHEY, SVGAGI. The CDR3 contains 16 residues. Germline trimming cut 2 bases from V and 7 bases from J; bases unmatched to any gene: 7. Material for sequencing was peripheral blood. The sequence derives from a woman aged 18-29 years with acute or convalescent COVID-19. V usage is TRBV6-5 and J usage is TRBJ1-6, with 8 bases fitting TRBD1. The CDR3 here is CASSYRQGAWNSPLHF. The CDR3 coding sequence is TGTGCCAGCAGTTACCGGCAGGGGGCCTGGAATTCACCCCTCCACTTT.